This TCR beta chain was identified during a study of molecular identifiers for immune sequencing clone quantification. Overall study context: Replicate RNA from approximately 20,000 or 100,000 naive CD8 T cells formed five aliquots; four were sequenced.

CDR1 is PRHDT and CDR2 is FYEKMQ in the germline V gene (reference sequence). V was pared by 3 bases and J by 2 bases, with 15 bases between. The CDR3 sequence is 16 residues long. The authors built bulk TCR libraries by previously described methods with listed TCR primers. One entry per CDR3 protein, called by TCRdb with MiXCR from the PCR reads. The table has 300,000 to 350,000 distinct CDR3 sequences, roughly a fifth seen once; the top ten hold roughly 0.86%. As CD8+CD4-CCR7+CD45RA+ cells, naive CD8 T cells were sorted. Study-level findings and limits: Spiked TCR RNA from one Jurkat cell reportedly showed up when mixed among 950,000 to 1,000,000 naive cells.

This clonotype came up many times. The antigen is undetermined. The TCR comes from a human donor in good health. Some libraries in this study had Jurkat cell RNA spiked in. The sample was naive CD8+ T cells from blood, with Jurkat cell RNA spiked in. Subset indicated: FACS-sorted CD8+CD4-CCR7+CD45RA+ naive T cells. The chain has TRBV13 and TRBJ2-3; possibly TRBD1 for D (6 bases). CDR3 in amino acids: CASSFYQGRTTDTQYF. CDR3 nucleotides: TGTGCCAGCAGCTTTTACCAGGGGCGCACCACAGATACGCAGTATTTT.